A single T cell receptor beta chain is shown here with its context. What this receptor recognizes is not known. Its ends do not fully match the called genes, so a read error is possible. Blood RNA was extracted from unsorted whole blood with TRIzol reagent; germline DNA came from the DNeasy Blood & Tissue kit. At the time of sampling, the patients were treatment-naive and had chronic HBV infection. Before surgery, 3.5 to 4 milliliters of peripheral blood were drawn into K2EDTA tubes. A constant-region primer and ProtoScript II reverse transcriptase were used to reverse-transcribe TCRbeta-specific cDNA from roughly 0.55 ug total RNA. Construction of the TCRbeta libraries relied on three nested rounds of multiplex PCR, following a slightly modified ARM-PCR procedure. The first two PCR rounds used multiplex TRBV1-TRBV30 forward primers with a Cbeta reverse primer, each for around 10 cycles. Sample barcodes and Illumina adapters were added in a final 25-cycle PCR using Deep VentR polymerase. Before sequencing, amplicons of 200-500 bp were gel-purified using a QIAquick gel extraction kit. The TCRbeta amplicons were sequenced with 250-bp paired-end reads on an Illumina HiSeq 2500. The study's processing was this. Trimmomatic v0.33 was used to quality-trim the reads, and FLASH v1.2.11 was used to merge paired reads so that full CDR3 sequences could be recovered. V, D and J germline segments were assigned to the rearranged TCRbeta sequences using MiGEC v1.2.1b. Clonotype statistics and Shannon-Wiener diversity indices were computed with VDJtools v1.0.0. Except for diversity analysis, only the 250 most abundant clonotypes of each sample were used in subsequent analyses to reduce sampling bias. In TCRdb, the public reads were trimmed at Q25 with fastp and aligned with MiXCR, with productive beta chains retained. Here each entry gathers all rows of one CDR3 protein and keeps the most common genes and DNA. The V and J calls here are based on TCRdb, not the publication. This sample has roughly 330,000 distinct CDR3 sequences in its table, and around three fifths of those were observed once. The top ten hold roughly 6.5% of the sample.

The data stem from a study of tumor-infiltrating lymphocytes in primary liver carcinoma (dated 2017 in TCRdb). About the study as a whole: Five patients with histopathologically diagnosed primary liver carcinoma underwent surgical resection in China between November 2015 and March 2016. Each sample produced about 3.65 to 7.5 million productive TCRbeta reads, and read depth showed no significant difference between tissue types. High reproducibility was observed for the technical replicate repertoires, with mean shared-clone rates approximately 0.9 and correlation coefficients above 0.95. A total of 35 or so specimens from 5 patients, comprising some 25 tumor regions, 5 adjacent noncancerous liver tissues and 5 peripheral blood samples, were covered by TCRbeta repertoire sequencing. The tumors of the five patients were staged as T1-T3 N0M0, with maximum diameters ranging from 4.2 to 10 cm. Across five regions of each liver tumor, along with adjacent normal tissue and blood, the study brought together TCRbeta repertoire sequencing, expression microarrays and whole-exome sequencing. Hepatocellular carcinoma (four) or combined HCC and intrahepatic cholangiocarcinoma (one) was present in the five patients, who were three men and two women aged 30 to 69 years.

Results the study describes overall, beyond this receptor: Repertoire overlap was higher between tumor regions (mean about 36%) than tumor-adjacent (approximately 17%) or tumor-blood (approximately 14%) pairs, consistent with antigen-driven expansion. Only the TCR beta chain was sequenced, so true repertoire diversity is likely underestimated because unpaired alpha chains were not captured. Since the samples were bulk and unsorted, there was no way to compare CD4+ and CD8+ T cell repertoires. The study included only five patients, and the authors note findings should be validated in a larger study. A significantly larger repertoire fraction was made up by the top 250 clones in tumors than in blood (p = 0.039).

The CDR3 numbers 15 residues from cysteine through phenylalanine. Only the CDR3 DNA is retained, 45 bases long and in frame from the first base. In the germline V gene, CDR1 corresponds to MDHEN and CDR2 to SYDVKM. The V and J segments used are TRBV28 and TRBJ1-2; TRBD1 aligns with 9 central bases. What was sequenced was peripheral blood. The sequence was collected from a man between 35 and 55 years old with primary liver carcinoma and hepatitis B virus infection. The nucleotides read TGCGCCAGCCACCTACCGGGACAGGGAACCTATCGCTACACCTTC. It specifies CASHLPGQGTYRYTF.